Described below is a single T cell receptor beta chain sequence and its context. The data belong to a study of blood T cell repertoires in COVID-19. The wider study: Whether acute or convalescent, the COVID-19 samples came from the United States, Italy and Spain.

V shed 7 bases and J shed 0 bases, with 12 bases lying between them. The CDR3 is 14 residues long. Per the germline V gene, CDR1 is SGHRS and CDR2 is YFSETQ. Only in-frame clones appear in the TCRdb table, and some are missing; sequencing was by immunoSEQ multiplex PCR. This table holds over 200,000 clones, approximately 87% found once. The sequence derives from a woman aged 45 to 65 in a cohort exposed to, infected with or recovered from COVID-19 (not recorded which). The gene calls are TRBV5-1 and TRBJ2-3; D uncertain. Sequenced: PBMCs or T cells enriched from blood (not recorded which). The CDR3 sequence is CASSMQASTDTQYF. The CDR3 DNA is TGCGCCAGCTCGATGCAGGCCAGCACAGATACGCAGTATTTT.